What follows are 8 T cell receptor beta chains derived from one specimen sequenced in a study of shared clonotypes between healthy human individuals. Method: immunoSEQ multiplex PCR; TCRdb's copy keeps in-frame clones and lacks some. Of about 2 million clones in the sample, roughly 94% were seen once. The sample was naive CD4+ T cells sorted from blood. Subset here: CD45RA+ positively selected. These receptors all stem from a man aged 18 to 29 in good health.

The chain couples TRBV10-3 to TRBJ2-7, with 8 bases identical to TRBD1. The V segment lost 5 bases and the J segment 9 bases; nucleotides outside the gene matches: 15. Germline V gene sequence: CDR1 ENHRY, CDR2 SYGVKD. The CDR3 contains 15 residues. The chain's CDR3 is CAISSSGTGQGVQYF. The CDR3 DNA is TGTGCCATCAGTTCCTCCGGGACAGGCCAGGGGGTGCAGTACTTC.

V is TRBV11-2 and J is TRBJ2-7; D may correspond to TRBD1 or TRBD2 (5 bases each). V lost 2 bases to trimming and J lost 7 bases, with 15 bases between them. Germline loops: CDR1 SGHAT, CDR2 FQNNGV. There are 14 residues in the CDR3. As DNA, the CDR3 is TGTGCCAGCAGCTTAAACCGGGACGCCGGGGAGCAGTACTTC. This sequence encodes CASSLNRDAGEQYF.

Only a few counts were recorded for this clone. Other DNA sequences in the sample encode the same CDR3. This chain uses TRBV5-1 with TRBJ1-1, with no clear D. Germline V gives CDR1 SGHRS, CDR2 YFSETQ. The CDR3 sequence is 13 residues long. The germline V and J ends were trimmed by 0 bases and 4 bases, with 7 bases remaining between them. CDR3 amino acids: CASSLAEGTEAFF. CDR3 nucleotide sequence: TGCGCCAGCAGCTTGGCAGAGGGCACTGAAGCTTTCTTT.

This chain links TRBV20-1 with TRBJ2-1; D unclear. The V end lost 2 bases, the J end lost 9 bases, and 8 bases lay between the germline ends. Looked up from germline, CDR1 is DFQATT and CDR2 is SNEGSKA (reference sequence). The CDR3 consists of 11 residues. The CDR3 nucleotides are TGCAGTGCTAGAAAGTTTAGTGAGCAGTTCTTC. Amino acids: CSARKFSEQFF.

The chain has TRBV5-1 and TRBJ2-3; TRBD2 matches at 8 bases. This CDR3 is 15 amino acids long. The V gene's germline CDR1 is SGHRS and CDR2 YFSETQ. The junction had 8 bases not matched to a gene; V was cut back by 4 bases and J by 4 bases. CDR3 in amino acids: CASSREGGKADTQYF. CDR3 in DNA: TGCGCCAGCAGCCGGGAGGGGGGAAAGGCAGATACGCAGTATTTT.

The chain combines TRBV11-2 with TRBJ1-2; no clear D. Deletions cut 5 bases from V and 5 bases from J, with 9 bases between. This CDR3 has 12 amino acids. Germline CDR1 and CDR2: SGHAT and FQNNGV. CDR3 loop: CASSRNEYGYTF. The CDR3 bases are TGTGCCAGCAGCCGCAATGAGTATGGCTACACCTTC.

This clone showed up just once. CDR3 DNA: TGCAGCCCAAGGGGCAGGGGACAGAGCTCCTATAATTCACCCCTCCACTTT. It yields the protein CSPRGRGQSSYNSPLHF. The V gene is TRBV29-1, the J gene TRBJ1-6, with TRBD1 matching over 7 bases. CDR1 is SQVTM, CDR2 ANQGSEA, per germline. V shed 8 bases and J 0 bases; nucleotides not matched to a gene: 13. The CDR3 loop spans 17 amino acids.

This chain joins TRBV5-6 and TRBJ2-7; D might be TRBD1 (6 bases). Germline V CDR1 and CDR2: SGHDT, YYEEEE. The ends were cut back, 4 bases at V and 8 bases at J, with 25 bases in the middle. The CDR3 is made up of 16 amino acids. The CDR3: CASSLKGETGGLKQYF. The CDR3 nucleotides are TGTGCCAGCAGCCTGAAGGGGGAGACAGGAGGCCTCAAGCAGTACTTC. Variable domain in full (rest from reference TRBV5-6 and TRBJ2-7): DAGVTQSPTHLIKTRGQQVTLRCSPKSGHDTVSWYQQALGQGPQFIFQYYEEEERQRGNFPDRFSGHQFPNYSSELNVNALLLGDSALYLCASSLKGETGGLKQYFGPGTRLTVT.